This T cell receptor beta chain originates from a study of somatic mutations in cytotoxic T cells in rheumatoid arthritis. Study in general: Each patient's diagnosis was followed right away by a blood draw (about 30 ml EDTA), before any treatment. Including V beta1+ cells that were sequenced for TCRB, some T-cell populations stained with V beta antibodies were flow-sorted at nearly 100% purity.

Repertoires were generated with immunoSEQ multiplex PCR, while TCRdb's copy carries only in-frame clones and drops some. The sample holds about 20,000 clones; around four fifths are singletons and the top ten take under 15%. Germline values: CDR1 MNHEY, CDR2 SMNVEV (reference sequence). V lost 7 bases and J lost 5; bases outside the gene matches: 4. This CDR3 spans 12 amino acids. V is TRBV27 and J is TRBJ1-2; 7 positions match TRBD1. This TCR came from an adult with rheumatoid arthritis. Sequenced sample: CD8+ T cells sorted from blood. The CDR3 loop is CASKAGGYGYTF. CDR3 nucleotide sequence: TGTGCCAGCAAGGCAGGGGGTTATGGCTACACCTTC.